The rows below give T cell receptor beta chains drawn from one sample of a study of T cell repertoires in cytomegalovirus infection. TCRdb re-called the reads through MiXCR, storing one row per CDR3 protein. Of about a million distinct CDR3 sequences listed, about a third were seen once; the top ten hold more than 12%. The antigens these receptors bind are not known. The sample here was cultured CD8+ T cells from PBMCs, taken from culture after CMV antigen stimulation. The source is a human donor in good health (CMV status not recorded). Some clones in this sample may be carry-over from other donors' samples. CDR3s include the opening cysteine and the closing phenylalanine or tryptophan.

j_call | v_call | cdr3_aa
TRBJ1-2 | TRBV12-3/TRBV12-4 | CASSLWREKEGYTF
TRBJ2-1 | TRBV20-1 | CSTPRGGNEQFF
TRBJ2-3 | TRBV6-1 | CASSSPPGLAGDRDTQYF
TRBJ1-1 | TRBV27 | CASSLYGQSGSTEAFF
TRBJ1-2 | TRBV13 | CASSPSTGVYGYTF
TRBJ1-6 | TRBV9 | CASSVAPGKGSPLHF
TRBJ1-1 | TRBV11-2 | CASNPRIGRGEVMNTEAFF
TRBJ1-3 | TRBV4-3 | CASSQDAAGLYNTIYF
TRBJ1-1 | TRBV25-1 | CASSEISAINTEAFF
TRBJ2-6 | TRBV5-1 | CASSLGGAPTSGANVLTF
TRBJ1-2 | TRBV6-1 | CASSEAAGTGTYGYTF
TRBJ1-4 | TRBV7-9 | CASSSPAGTNEKLFF
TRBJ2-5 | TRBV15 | CATSREREGSGNQETQYF
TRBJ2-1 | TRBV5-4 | CASSFRRGPKTDEQFF
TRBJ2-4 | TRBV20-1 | CSARDQSGVKDGNIQYF
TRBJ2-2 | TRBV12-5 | CASGKNTGELFF
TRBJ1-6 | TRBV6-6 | CASSYVKGQIKNNSPLHF
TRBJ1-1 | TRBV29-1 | CSVGRWNTEAFF
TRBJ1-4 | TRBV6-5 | CASSPPQDREGSSNEKLFF
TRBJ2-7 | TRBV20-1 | CSARDLFGPRNEQYF
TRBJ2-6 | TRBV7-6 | CASSALTGGANVLTF